What follows is one T cell receptor beta chain and its context. This clonotype appeared many times. Its antigen has not been determined. Base quality data are lacking; no much larger clone is found one base away. The ophthalmopathy patients had moderately to severely active disease, with a Clinical Activity Score of 3 or higher, a NOSPECS grade of 4 or higher, and a disease duration of less than 3 months. Patients were excluded if they had other autoimmune diseases, uncontrolled infections, pregnancy or lactation. Clinical symptoms, serum thyroxine, TRAb, thyroid ultrasound and orbital computed tomography were used for diagnosis. Ficoll-Paque density gradient centrifugation was used to isolate PBMCs from 8 to 10 ml of fresh peripheral blood. Total RNA was extracted using Trizol reagent, and RNA quality was checked on an Agilent 2100 Bioanalyzer. The data derive from a study of Graves' ophthalmopathy and Graves' hyperthyroidism (dated by TCRdb to 2016 to 2018). Context from the whole study: Peripheral blood was collected before any treatment was given, at the time of initial diagnosis. The independent validation cohort included approximately 19 hyperthyroidism patients plus 17 patients who later progressed from hyperthyroidism to ophthalmopathy. Following sampling, methimazole starting at 30 mg daily was administered to hyperthyroidism patients, and high-dose intravenous methylprednisolone was administered to ophthalmopathy patients. To explore V-J signatures distinguishing ophthalmopathy from hyperthyroidism, a discovery set of roughly 100 patients (43 ophthalmopathy, 55 to 60 stable hyperthyroidism) was enrolled. In 6 or 7 hyperthyroidism patients, T-cell repertoires of thyroid tissue and blood were compared. In total, 135 blood samples were TCR-sequenced: 40 to 45 ophthalmopathy, under 85 hyperthyroidism and some 17 hyperthyroidism-to-ophthalmopathy patients. The study used TCR beta repertoire signatures to distinguish Graves' ophthalmopathy from Graves' hyperthyroidism and to predict progression to ophthalmopathy. Overall study outcomes, separate from this receptor: Most expanded thyroid clonotypes with frequency above 0.001 were also detected in blood, suggesting blood repertoires may reflect the thyroid immune response. In cross-validation, the 13-signature model distinguished ophthalmopathy from stable hyperthyroidism with 85% to 90% sensitivity and about 84% specificity, and in the test set the corresponding values were 80% and 75%. Sample size was not statistically predetermined, and group allocation was not concealed from the investigators. In validation, the model predicted ophthalmopathy progression with about 70% sensitivity and 72.22% specificity; roughly 11 predicted patients were CT-confirmed with GO in a median of about 6.2 months.

The germline V gene (reference sequence) gives CDR1 as MNHEY and CDR2 as SMNVEV. At the junction V is shortened by 3 bases and J by 4 bases, with 9 bases in between. The CDR3 numbers 14 residues from cysteine through phenylalanine. Only the CDR3 DNA is retained, 42 bases long and in frame from the first base. For repertoire sequencing, TCR beta CDR3 regions were amplified from RNA transcripts. HTBI primers and the Qiagen OneStep RT-PCR kit were used in a first-round RT-PCR, which was followed by a second-round multiplex PCR, size selection and purification. Libraries were sequenced on an Illumina HiSeq2000 using paired-end 100 bp reads. For the original study's pipeline: Reads were processed with SOAPnuke, discarding reads with adapters, uncalled bases, mean Phred below 15, or no exact constant-primer or identifier match. COPE v1.2.5 was used to merge high-quality paired reads. Each unique nucleotide sequence was defined as a clonotype, and clonotypes were aligned to IMGT TRB V, D and J references with MiTCR v1.1. Analysis was restricted to V-J combinations with a frequency above 0.0001, which covered approximately 99% of repertoires. For each V-J combination, a TCR clonal expansion and chaos score was defined as the ratio of F50 clonal expansion to chaos observed in the TCRdist matrix. Features were reduced by Welch's t-statistics and random forest to 10 to 15 V-J combinations, which fed a naive Bayes classifier. The similarity between thyroid and blood repertoires was quantified using the Morisita-Horn index. TCRdb reprocessing: public reads trimmed at Q25 with fastp, clones called with MiXCR, in-frame beta chains kept. Merged by CDR3 protein, the rows form single entries marked with the most common genes and DNA. TCRdb's processing, not the authors' own work, is the source of the V and J calls. The sample data list 350,000 or so distinct CDR3 sequences, and 17% of these were observed just once. The ten largest clones take up roughly an eighth of the sample.

The chain uses TRBV27 and TRBJ2-2; the D element could tentatively be TRBD1 or TRBD2, as 5 bases agree for each. Specimen: peripheral blood. The TCR sequence derives from an adult man with Graves' ophthalmopathy. The CDR3 region reads CASSLGVVTGELFF. The DNA is as follows: TGTGCCAGCAGTTTGGGGGTGGTCACCGGGGAGCTGTTTTTT.